The source of this TCR beta chain is a study of blood T cell repertoires in COVID-19. Here immunoSEQ multiplex PCR was the method, and the copy in TCRdb shows in-frame clones only, minus some. The sample consists of about 120,000 clones, over 60% of them appearing once. V lost 1 base and J 2 bases, leaving 5 bases between the germline ends. Germline V gives CDR1 GTSNPN, CDR2 SVGIG (reference sequence). The CDR3 has 12 residues. Sequencing used peripheral blood. The source is a human donor in a cohort sampled during active COVID-19. The chain carries TRBV30 and TRBJ1-1; D gene unclear. The chain's CDR3 is CAWSEANTEAFF. In nucleotides, the CDR3 is TGTGCCTGGAGTGAAGCAAACACTGAAGCTTTCTTT.